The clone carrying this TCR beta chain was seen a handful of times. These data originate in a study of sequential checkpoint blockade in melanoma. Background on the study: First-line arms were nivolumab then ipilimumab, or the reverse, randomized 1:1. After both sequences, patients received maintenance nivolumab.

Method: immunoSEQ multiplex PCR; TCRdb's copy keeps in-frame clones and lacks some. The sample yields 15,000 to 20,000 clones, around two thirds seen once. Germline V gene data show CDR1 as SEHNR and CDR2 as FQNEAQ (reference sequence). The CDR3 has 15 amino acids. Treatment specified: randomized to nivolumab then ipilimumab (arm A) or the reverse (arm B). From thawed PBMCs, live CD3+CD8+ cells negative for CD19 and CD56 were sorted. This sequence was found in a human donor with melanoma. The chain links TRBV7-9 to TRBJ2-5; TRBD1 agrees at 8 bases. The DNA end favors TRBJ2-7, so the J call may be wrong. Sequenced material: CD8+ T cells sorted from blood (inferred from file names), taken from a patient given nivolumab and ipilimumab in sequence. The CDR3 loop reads CASSPRQGALYEQYF. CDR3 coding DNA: TGTGCCAGCAGCCCACGGCAGGGGGCCTTGTACGAGCAGTACTTC.